This record looks at one TCR beta chain sequence and its context. The sample is drawn from a study of CXCR3-negative and CXCR3-positive naive CD8 T cells. This CDR3 spans 15 amino acids. Germline-derived CDR1 and CDR2 are MNHEY and SMNVEV (reference sequence). Via 5' RACE with UMI labels, TRB cDNA libraries were prepared. TCRdb reprocessed the 5' RACE reads and stores each CDR3 protein as one record, lacking DNA. The table counts about 43,000 distinct CDR3 sequences; about 11% lies in the top ten. The chain recombines TRBV27 with TRBJ1-4; absent DNA, TCRdb's TRBD1 call cannot be checked. The sequence came from a human donor in good health. Some clones in this sample may be carry-over from other donors' samples. The source material was memory CD8+ T cells from blood. The CDR3 here is CASKLPTGSNEKLFF.